The 25 T cell receptor beta chains below all came from one sample that was sequenced in a study of cytomegalovirus exposure and HLA in healthy donors. Primers for the PCR totalled 60 Vbeta and 13 Jbeta. Repertoires were generated with immunoSEQ multiplex PCR, while TCRdb's copy carries only in-frame clones and drops some. The data hold some 150,000 clones, with just under 80% observed a single time. Specimen: PBMCs. These receptors came from a man aged 25-45 years in good health and CMV-seronegative.

V is TRBV5-1 and J is TRBJ2-3; D possibly corresponds to TRBD2 (7 bases). The length of the CDR3 is 15 residues. Trimming removed 7 bases from V and 2 bases from J, with 17 bases in between. CDR1 is SGHRS, CDR2 YFSETQ, per germline. The CDR3 region is CASRGSTGNTDTQYF. As DNA, the CDR3 is TGCGCCAGCCGCGGGAGCACAGGGAACACAGATACGCAGTATTTT.

This chain joins TRBV27 and TRBJ1-1, with D tentatively TRBD1 (5 bases). This CDR3 comprises 14 residues. Germline values: CDR1 MNHEY, CDR2 SMNVEV (reference sequence). V gave up 3 bases and J gave up 1 base, with 9 bases separating them. CDR3 amino acids: CASSLSTGNTEAFF. The CDR3 bases are TGTGCCAGCAGTTTGTCTACAGGGAACACTGAAGCTTTCTTT.

The V gene is TRBV5-1, the J gene TRBJ1-1; 12 bases agree with TRBD1. After removal of 4 bases from V and 1 base from J, the junction contained 8 bases not matched to a gene. CDR1 and CDR2 from the germline V gene are SGHRS and YFSETQ. CDR3 size: 17 residues. As DNA, the CDR3 is TGCGCCAGCAGCCTCGGGACAGGGGGCAAGCGGAACACTGAAGCTTTCTTT. Residues: CASSLGTGGKRNTEAFF.

V usage is TRBV6-6 and J usage is TRBJ2-7; 7 bases align to TRBD1. The germline CDR1 and CDR2 sequences are MNHNY and SVGAGI (reference sequence). There are 16 residues in the CDR3. V dropped 2 bases and J dropped 0; count of bases not matched to a gene: 7. The CDR3 spells CASSYSARGSSYEQYF. DNA of the CDR3: TGTGCCAGCAGTTACAGCGCCAGGGGGAGCTCCTACGAGCAGTACTTC.

This rearrangement joins TRBV4-1 to TRBJ2-1, with D possibly being TRBD2 (6 bases). Germline V gene sequence: CDR1 MGHRA, CDR2 YSYEKL. V was trimmed by 3 bases and J by 11 bases, leaving 26 bases between them. CDR3 length equals 17 residues. The CDR3 coding sequence is TGCGCCAGCAGCCACTCGGGACTCCCGTCCGGACCGGGTAAGCAGTTCTTC. Its translation is CASSHSGLPSGPGKQFF.

The J gene is TRBJ2-6, the V gene TRBV10-3, with 9 bases fitting TRBD1. Germline V gene sequence: CDR1 ENHRY, CDR2 SYGVKD. J lost 2 bases, V lost 5 bases, and 10 bases had no gene match. The CDR3 consists of 18 residues. This chain's CDR3 is CAISQGTGKGPGANVLTF. The CDR3 coding sequence is TGTGCCATCAGTCAAGGGACAGGGAAGGGGCCTGGGGCCAACGTCCTGACTTTC.

A few counts support this clone. V gene TRBV4-1 combines with J gene TRBJ1-2, with a possible D match to TRBD1 (5 bases). Germline CDR1 reads MGHRA; CDR2 reads YSYEKL. There are 15 residues in the CDR3. Trimming took off 4 bases at V and 4 bases at J, with 16 bases between the two ends. The CDR3 here is CASSPLAGGSYGYTF. CDR3 in DNA: TGCGCCAGCAGCCCCTTGGCGGGGGGTAGCTATGGCTACACCTTC.

V gene TRBV7-8 combines with J gene TRBJ2-1, with 9 bases aligning to TRBD2. Looked up from germline, CDR1 is SGHVS and CDR2 is FQNEAQ. This CDR3 is 18 amino acids long. V gave up 2 bases and J gave up 0 bases; unmatched junction bases: 8. In DNA, the CDR3 is TGTGCCAGCAGCTTATTTTTTAGCGGGGGAACCTCCTACAATGAGCAGTTCTTC. As protein: CASSLFFSGGTSYNEQFF.

The chain joins TRBV7-2 to TRBJ1-1; D remains ambiguous. This CDR3 is built from 12 residues. The germline V and J ends were trimmed by 4 bases and 8 bases, with 11 bases remaining between them. Germline V CDR1 and CDR2: SGHTA, FQGNSA. The CDR3 DNA is TGTGCCAGCAGCTATGGGCTACCCGAAGCTTTCTTT. It is translated as CASSYGLPEAFF.

The V and J genes are TRBV28 and TRBJ1-5, with TRBD1 as a possible D gene (5 bases). Germline loops: CDR1 MDHEN, CDR2 SYDVKM. V lost 6 bases, J lost 4 bases, and 31 bases lay in between. This CDR3 contains 20 residues. The CDR3 DNA sequence: TGTGCCAGCAGCCGAATGTCGGTAGGGGTAAGTCGGCCCCATAATCAGCCCCAGCATTTT. It is translated as CASSRMSVGVSRPHNQPQHF.

The V call is TRBV9, the J call TRBJ2-7, with a possible D match to TRBD1 (6 bases). This CDR3 contains 14 residues. The ends were cut back, 3 bases at V and 3 bases at J, with 13 bases in the middle. CDR1 and CDR2 from the germline V gene are SGDLS and YYNGEE. The CDR3 protein is CASSDRDNGYEQYF. CDR3 DNA sequence: TGTGCCAGCAGCGACCGGGACAATGGCTACGAGCAGTACTTC.

The V gene is TRBV18, the J gene TRBJ1-5; D ambiguous. Between the trimmed V and J ends, which lost 2 bases and 4 bases, there was a span of 12 bases. Germline V gene sequence: CDR1 KGHSH, CDR2 LQKENI. This CDR3 has 15 residues. CDR3 nucleotides: TGTGCCAGCTCACCATCATACGGGGTAAATCAGCCCCAGCATTTT. The encoded protein is CASSPSYGVNQPQHF.

The V and J genes are TRBV12-5 and TRBJ2-7; TRBD1 agrees at 9 bases. V shed 2 bases, J shed 6 bases, and the junction held 20 bases outside the gene matches. The CDR3 has 19 residues. CDR1 and CDR2 from the germline V gene are LGHNT and FRNRAP. The CDR3 loop reads CASGLITGGPGQGPVEQYF. CDR3 bases: TGTGCTAGTGGTTTGATAACCGGCGGCCCGGGACAGGGCCCCGTCGAGCAGTACTTC.

This clone has just a few counts. V gene TRBV6-5 combines with J gene TRBJ1-1; D is perhaps TRBD1 (5 bases). CDR3 length equals 15 residues. Germline loops: CDR1 MNHEY, CDR2 SVGAGI. Trimming cost V 0 bases and J 1 base, with 9 bases left between them. This CDR3 reads CASSYSTGENTEAFF. CDR3 coding DNA: TGTGCCAGCAGTTACTCGACGGGGGAGAACACTGAAGCTTTCTTT.

The chain couples TRBV18 to TRBJ2-4; the match to TRBD2 covers 12 bases. This CDR3 contains 19 residues. The trim removed 2 bases at V and 0 bases at J, leaving 8 bases unmatched. The germline gives CDR1 KGHSH, CDR2 LQKENI. The CDR3 DNA sequence: TGTGCCAGCTCACCAAGACTAGCGGGAGAGGGTAGAGCCAAAAACATTCAGTACTTC. It yields the protein CASSPRLAGEGRAKNIQYF.

This clone was counted once. The chain has TRBV5-4 and TRBJ1-3, with 7 bases matching TRBD1. Germline V gene lookup returns CDR1 SGHNT and CDR2 YYREEE (reference sequence). This CDR3 has 16 amino acids. V trimming: 1 base; J trimming: 3 bases; junction bases outside the gene matches: 7. This CDR3 reads CASSLRLGDSGNTIYF. CDR3 bases: TGTGCCAGCAGCTTGCGCCTGGGGGACAGTGGAAACACCATATATTTT.

Only one count was recorded for this clone. This chain joins TRBV7-9 and TRBJ2-5; D may be TRBD1 (5 bases). Looked up from germline, CDR1 is SEHNR and CDR2 is FQNEAQ (reference sequence). V was shortened by 3 bases and J by 2 bases, with 10 bases between the two germline ends. The CDR3 is made up of 14 amino acids. In nucleotides, the CDR3 is TGTGCCAGCAGCTTTCGACAGCCTCAAGAGACCCAGTACTTC. It specifies CASSFRQPQETQYF.

The DNA for the CDR3 is TGTGCCAGCAGCCCACAGGGAATTGATTCACCCCTCCACTTT. Translated: CASSPQGIDSPLHF. The J gene is TRBJ1-6, the V gene TRBV2; D is perhaps TRBD1 (6 bases). The CDR3 loop spans 14 amino acids. V lost 6 bases and J 8 bases, leaving 14 bases between the germline ends. Per the germline V gene, CDR1 is SNHLY and CDR2 is FYNNEI.

The rearrangement links TRBV5-4 to TRBJ2-7; D perhaps matches TRBD2 (6 bases). Trimming removed 2 bases from V and 4 bases from J, with 16 bases in between. CDR3 length: 15 amino acids. Per the germline V gene, CDR1 is SGHNT and CDR2 is YYREEE (reference sequence). CDR3 residues: CASSFMGGETYEQYF. The CDR3 coding sequence is TGTGCCAGCAGCTTCATGGGGGGAGAGACATACGAGCAGTACTTC.

This sequence joins TRBV5-1 and TRBJ1-1; weak D call: TRBD1 (5 bases). V lost 2 bases and J lost 1, with 21 bases in between. The germline gives CDR1 SGHRS, CDR2 YFSETQ. CDR3 length: 18 residues. The CDR3 loop is CASSLTTGVRYGNTEAFF. The CDR3, as DNA: TGCGCCAGCAGCTTAACTACAGGAGTCCGTTACGGGAACACTGAAGCTTTCTTT.

As DNA, the CDR3 is TGTGCCAGCAGTCCTACAGGGGGAAGTCAGCCCCAGCATTTT. Its protein product is CASSPTGGSQPQHF. The chain joins TRBV6-5 to TRBJ1-5, with TRBD1 identical over 8 bases. Germline trimming cut 5 bases from V and 6 bases from J; bases unmatched to any gene: 6. This CDR3 comprises 14 residues. The germline gives CDR1 MNHEY, CDR2 SVGAGI.

The V gene is TRBV11-1, the J gene TRBJ2-7; 7 nucleotides agree with TRBD2. Trimming cost V 1 base and J 5 bases; bases outside gene matches: 8. Germline loops: CDR1 SGHAT, CDR2 FQDESV (reference sequence). The CDR3 consists of 15 residues. CDR3 nucleotide sequence: TGTGCCAGCAGCTTAGAAGCAGCGGGAAACGACGAGCAGTACTTC. It is translated as CASSLEAAGNDEQYF.

This clone was counted a single time. This rearrangement joins TRBV11-3 to TRBJ2-1; TRBD1 matches at 10 bases. With V trimmed by 5 bases and J by 5 bases, 6 bases remained unmatched. The CDR3 covers 15 residues. Looked up from germline, CDR1 is SGHNT and CDR2 is YENEEA. The CDR3 loop is CASSVTGGWDNEQFF. In nucleotides, the CDR3 is TGTGCCAGCAGCGTGACAGGGGGCTGGGACAATGAGCAGTTCTTC.

This chain connects TRBV5-6 to TRBJ1-3; 7 bases are a match to TRBD1. The CDR3 length is 17 residues. Germline V gene sequence: CDR1 SGHDT, CDR2 YYEEEE. The junction had 6 bases not matched to a gene; V was cut back by 0 bases and J by 0 bases. The CDR3 region is CASSLVGRTGSGNTIYF. The CDR3 DNA reads as TGTGCCAGCAGCTTGGTAGGCCGGACAGGCTCTGGAAACACCATATATTTT.

The rearrangement links TRBV7-9 to TRBJ1-4, with D possibly matching TRBD1 (5 bases). The germline gives CDR1 SEHNR, CDR2 FQNEAQ (reference sequence). The CDR3 spans 13 residues. Trimming shortened V by 6 bases and J by 7 bases, and 12 bases separated the two germline ends. The CDR3 is CASSYIQGEKLFF. The CDR3 nucleotides are TGTGCCAGCAGTTACATCCAGGGTGAAAAACTGTTTTTT.